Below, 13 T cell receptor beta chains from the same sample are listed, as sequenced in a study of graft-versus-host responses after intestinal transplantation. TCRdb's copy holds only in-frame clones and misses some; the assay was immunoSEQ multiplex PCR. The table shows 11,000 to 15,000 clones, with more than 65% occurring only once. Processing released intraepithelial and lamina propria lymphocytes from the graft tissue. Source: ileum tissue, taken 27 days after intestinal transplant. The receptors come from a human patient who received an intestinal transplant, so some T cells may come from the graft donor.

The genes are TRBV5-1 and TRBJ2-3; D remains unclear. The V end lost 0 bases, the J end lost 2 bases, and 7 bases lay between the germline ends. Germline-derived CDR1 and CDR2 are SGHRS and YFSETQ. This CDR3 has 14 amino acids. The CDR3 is CASSLERSTDTQYF. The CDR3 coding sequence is TGCGCCAGCAGCTTGGAGAGGTCCACAGATACGCAGTATTTT.

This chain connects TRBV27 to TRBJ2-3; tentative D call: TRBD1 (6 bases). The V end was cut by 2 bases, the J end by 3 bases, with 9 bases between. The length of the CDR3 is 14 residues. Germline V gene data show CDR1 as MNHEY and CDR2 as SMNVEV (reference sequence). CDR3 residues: CASSLNRATDTQYF. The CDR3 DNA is TGTGCCAGCAGTTTAAACAGGGCGACAGATACGCAGTATTTT.

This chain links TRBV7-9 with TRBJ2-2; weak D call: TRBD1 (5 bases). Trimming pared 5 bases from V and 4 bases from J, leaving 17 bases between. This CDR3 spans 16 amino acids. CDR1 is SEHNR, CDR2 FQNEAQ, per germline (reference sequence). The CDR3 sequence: CASSPSGGHLTGELFF. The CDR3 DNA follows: TGTGCCAGCAGCCCTTCGGGTGGACACCTCACCGGGGAGCTGTTTTTT.

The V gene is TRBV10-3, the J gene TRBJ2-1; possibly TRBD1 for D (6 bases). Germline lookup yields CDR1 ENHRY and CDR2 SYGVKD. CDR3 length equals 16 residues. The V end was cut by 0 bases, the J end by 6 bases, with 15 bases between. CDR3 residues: CAISESNAGAVNEQFF. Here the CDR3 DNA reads TGTGCCATCAGTGAGTCGAATGCAGGGGCCGTCAATGAGCAGTTCTTC.

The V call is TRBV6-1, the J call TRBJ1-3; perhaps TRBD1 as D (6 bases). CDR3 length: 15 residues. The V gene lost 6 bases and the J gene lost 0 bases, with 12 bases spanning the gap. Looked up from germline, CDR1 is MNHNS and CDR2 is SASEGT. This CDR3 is CASRPGTTSGNTIYF. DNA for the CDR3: TGTGCCAGCAGGCCCGGGACAACCTCTGGAAACACCATATATTTT.

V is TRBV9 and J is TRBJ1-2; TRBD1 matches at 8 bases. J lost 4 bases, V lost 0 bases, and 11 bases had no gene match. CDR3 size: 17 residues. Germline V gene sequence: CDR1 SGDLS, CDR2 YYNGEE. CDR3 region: CASSVDFSGQGSYGYTF. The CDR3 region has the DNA TGTGCCAGCAGCGTAGATTTTAGCGGACAGGGAAGCTATGGCTACACCTTC.

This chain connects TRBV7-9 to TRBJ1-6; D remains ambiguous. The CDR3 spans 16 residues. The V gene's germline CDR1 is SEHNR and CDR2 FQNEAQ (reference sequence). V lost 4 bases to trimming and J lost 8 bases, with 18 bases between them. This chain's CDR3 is CASSSLVGPYDSPLHF. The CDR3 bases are TGTGCCAGCAGCTCTCTTGTTGGCCCGTACGATTCACCCCTCCACTTT.

The CDR3 reads CASSYSLQGQPQHF. CDR3 coding DNA: TGTGCCAGCAGTTACTCGTTACAGGGTCAGCCCCAGCATTTT. The V gene is TRBV6-5, the J gene TRBJ1-5, with D perhaps matching TRBD1 (6 bases). The CDR3 loop spans 14 amino acids. Trimming stripped 0 bases from V and 6 bases from J, with 9 bases between. Germline CDR1 reads MNHEY; CDR2 reads SVGAGI.

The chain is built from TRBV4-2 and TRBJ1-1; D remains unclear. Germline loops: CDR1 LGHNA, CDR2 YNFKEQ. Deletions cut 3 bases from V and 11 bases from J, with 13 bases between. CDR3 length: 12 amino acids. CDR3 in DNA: TGTGCCAGCAGCCAGGTACCCCGTGAGGCTTTCTTT. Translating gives CASSQVPREAFF.

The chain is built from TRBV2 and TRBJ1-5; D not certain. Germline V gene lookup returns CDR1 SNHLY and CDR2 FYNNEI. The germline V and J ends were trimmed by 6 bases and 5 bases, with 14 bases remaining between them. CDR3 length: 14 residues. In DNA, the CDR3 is TGTGCCAGCAGCAGCACACGGGAGGATCAGCCCCAGCATTTT. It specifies CASSSTREDQPQHF.

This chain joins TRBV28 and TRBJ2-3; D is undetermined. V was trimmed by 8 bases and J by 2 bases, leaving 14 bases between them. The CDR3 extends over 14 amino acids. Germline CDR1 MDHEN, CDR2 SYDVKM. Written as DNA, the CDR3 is TGTGCCAGCGTTCGAGCTCTCACCACAGATACGCAGTATTTT. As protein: CASVRALTTDTQYF.

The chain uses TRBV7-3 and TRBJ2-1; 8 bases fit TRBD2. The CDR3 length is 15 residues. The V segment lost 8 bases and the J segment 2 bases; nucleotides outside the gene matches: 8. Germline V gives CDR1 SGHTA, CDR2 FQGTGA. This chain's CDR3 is CASSTGTSTYNEQFF. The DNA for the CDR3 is TGTGCCAGCTCGACTGGGACTAGTACCTACAATGAGCAGTTCTTC.

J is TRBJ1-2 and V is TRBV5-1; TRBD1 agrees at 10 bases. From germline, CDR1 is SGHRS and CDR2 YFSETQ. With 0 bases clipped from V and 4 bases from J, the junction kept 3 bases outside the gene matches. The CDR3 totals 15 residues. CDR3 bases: TGCGCCAGCAGCTTGGCCGGACAGGGGGGCTATGGCTACACCTTC. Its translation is CASSLAGQGGYGYTF.